A selection of T cell receptor beta chains follows, all from one sample in a study of blood T cells in healthy people across ages. TCRdb passed the 5' RACE reads through MiXCR, listing each CDR3 protein once. The data show hundreds of thousands of distinct CDR3 sequences, roughly 35% seen once. Sequencing was done on a sample of blood. These receptors all come from a man younger than 35 in good health. Both conserved end residues are part of each CDR3. The order of the fields is clone size, J gene, V gene, D gene, CDR3 DNA, CDR3 protein. D genes are given only for firm matches. Clone size is not always given. Where it is, it says once, few, many or a class for expanded clones.

few TRBJ2-5 TRBV5-1 TRBD2 TGCGCCAGCAGCTTGGCCGGGGGGGAAAACAATGAGCAGTACTTC CASSLAGGENNEQYF
few TRBJ2-1 TRBV6-5 . TGTGCCAGCAGTTACTCGGAAGCGGGCGCCTACAATGAGCAGTTCTTC CASSYSEAGAYNEQFF
. TRBJ1-1 TRBV7-2 . TGTGCCAGCAGCTTTGCGGTGGGTGAAGCTTTCTTT CASSFAVGEAFF
few TRBJ2-5 TRBV24-1 . TGTGCCACCAGTGATTTCGGGACTCTGCAAGAGACCCAGTACTTC CATSDFGTLQETQYF
few TRBJ1-4 TRBV3-1 . TGTGCCAGCAGCCAAGATTGGTCCCTTGATGAAAAACTGTTTTTT CASSQDWSLDEKLFF
. TRBJ1-2 TRBV6-2/TRBV6-3 . TGTGCCAGCAGTTACTCGCCCAGAATTTCTATCTATGGCTACACCTTC CASSYSPRISIYGYTF
. TRBJ1-2 TRBV29-1 TRBD1 TGCAGCGCCAGAGGGCAGGGGGCGAGTTCGAACTATGGCTACACCTTC CSARGQGASSNYGYTF
. TRBJ2-7 TRBV5-1 TRBD1 TGCGCCAGCAGCCCAACGACAGGGAGACCAGGTGCGGACGAGCAGTACTTC CASSPTTGRPGADEQYF
few TRBJ2-5 TRBV27 . TGTGCCAGCAGTGTGAGCCTCGGGGAGACCCAGTACTTC CASSVSLGETQYF
. TRBJ2-3 TRBV6-5 TRBD1 TGTGCCAGCAGCTACCCCACGTGGGGACAGGCCGGCACAGATACGCAGTATTTT CASSYPTWGQAGTDTQYF
. TRBJ2-5 TRBV20-1 TRBD2 TGCAGTGCTAGAGATCTCCGCGGGGGGACTCAAGAGACCCAGTACTTC CSARDLRGGTQETQYF
many TRBJ2-3 TRBV12-3/TRBV12-4 . TGTGCCAGCACGGACAGATCGGGCACAGATACGCAGTATTTT CASTDRSGTDTQYF
. TRBJ2-1 TRBV5-1 . TGCGCCAGCACGTTGGGGTTATCGGACTACAATGAGCAGTTCTTC CASTLGLSDYNEQFF
few TRBJ1-1 TRBV12-3/TRBV12-4 TRBD1 TGTGCCAGCAGTTTAACAGGGGTTGGAGCTTTCTTT CASSLTGVGAFF
. TRBJ2-7 TRBV6-2/TRBV6-3 . TGTGCCAGCAACCAGGGGTACGAGCAGTACTTC CASNQGYEQYF
. TRBJ2-3 TRBV14 . TGTGCCAGCAGCCAAGCAAATGCGCAGTATTTT CASSQANAQYF
few TRBJ2-5 TRBV12-3/TRBV12-4 . TGTGCCAGCAGTTTTAGGGACAACCAAGAGACCCAGTACTTC CASSFRDNQETQYF
few TRBJ2-5 TRBV15 . TGTGCCACCAGCGGAGATCCGGGCCTAAAGGGACGTACGGGAGAGACCCAGTACTTC CATSGDPGLKGRTGETQYF
. TRBJ2-3 TRBV7-2 TRBD2 TGTGCCAGCAGCTTAGGGGTGGCGGGGGGAAGTGATACGCAGTATTTT CASSLGVAGGSDTQYF
many TRBJ1-1 TRBV7-2 . TGTGCCAGCAGCTTAGGTGGGCGGAACACTGAAGCTTTCTTT CASSLGGRNTEAFF
. TRBJ2-1 TRBV20-1 . TGCAGTGCTAGCCAAGAGTCCTCCTACAATGAGCAGTTCTTC CSASQESSYNEQFF
. TRBJ2-7 TRBV6-6 TRBD1 TGTGCCAGCAGTACCGGGACAGGGTCCTACAATGAGCAGTACTTC CASSTGTGSYNEQYF
. TRBJ2-2 TRBV15 TRBD1 TGTGCCACCAGCAGGGGACAGGGGCCGAACACCGGGGAGCTGTTTTTT CATSRGQGPNTGELFF
few TRBJ2-3 TRBV5-1 . TGCGCCAGCAGCCACATGGGACCTCGAACAGATACGCAGTATTTT CASSHMGPRTDTQYF
. TRBJ2-3 TRBV4-1 . TGCGCCAGCAGCCCCCCGGGGAGGGGGCTAGATACGCAGTATTTT CASSPPGRGLDTQYF
. TRBJ2-1 TRBV29-1 . TGCAGCGTGCGACAGGACTACAATGAGCAGTTCTTC CSVRQDYNEQFF
few TRBJ2-3 TRBV7-2 . TGTGCCAGCAGCTTAGGGGGGCGGTCGGATACGCAGTATTTT CASSLGGRSDTQYF
few TRBJ2-1 TRBV3-1 . TGTGCCAGCCGTTTTGCGGGAACGAACAATGAGCAGTTCTTC CASRFAGTNNEQFF
few TRBJ2-5 TRBV27 TRBD1 TGTGCCAGCAGTCCAGACCGGGACAGGGGGCAAGAGACCCAGTACTTC CASSPDRDRGQETQYF
few TRBJ2-7 TRBV20-1 . TGCAGTGCTAGAAGCTTTTCTGACGAGCAGTACTTC CSARSFSDEQYF
. TRBJ2-1 TRBV7-2 . TGTGCCAGCAGCTTAGTGCGTCTTGGGGTCCAGGGAAGTGAGCAGTTCTTC CASSLVRLGVQGSEQFF
few TRBJ2-6 TRBV7-8 TRBD2 TGTGCCAGCAGCTTTAGCCACCCCATAGCGGGGGGAATCTCTGGGGCCAACGTCCTGACTTTC CASSFSHPIAGGISGANVLTF
few TRBJ2-1 TRBV5-1 TRBD2 TGCGCCAGCAGCTTGGCCGAATCGAGCGGGGGGTTTGAGCAGTTCTTC CASSLAESSGGFEQFF
. TRBJ1-1 TRBV12-5 . TGTGCTAGTGGCCCCCTCCGCAGGGACACTGAAGCTTTCTTT CASGPLRRDTEAFF
few TRBJ1-6 TRBV7-2 . TGTGCCAGCAGCTTCGGCAGGGAGTGGAATTCACCCCTCCACTTT CASSFGREWNSPLHF
many TRBJ2-1 TRBV6-5 . TGTGCCAGCGGCCGGATCTACAATGAGCAGTTCTTC CASGRIYNEQFF
. TRBJ1-6 TRBV20-1 . TGCAGTGCTAGGGACAGCGCCGATTCACCCCTCCACTTT CSARDSADSPLHF
few TRBJ1-1 TRBV5-1 . TGCGCCAGCAGCTCCGAGGCCGTGAACACTGAAGCTTTCTTT CASSSEAVNTEAFF
few TRBJ2-2 TRBV20-1 TRBD2 TGCAGTGCCGGCGGGGGGGCCGGGGAGCTGTTTTTT CSAGGGAGELFF
few TRBJ2-5 TRBV4-2 . TGTGCCAGCAGCCAAGACGGGCACCCCCGGGATGAGACCCAGTACTTC CASSQDGHPRDETQYF
few TRBJ2-5 TRBV2 TRBD1 TGTGCCAGCAGCATCGGACAGGGGCGGTACAATGAGCAGTACTTC CASSIGQGRYNEQYF
few TRBJ1-1 TRBV28 . TGTGCCAGCAGCTCCTTGGTAGGGACCAACACTGAAGCTTTCTTT CASSSLVGTNTEAFF
few TRBJ2-1 TRBV19 TRBD2 TGTGCCAGTAGTATGGGACTAGCGGGGAGCAATGAGCAGTTCTTC CASSMGLAGSNEQFF
. TRBJ2-7 TRBV6-6 TRBD2 TGTGCCAGCAGCCAAAGCGGGAGCTCCTACGAGCAGTACTTC CASSQSGSSYEQYF
. TRBJ2-7 TRBV12-3/TRBV12-4 . TGTGCCAGCAGTCCGGACGGTTCAAGTGAGCAGTACTTC CASSPDGSSEQYF
. TRBJ2-7 TRBV10-3 . TGTGCCATCAGAGATCTTACCGGGCCCTACGAGCAGTACTTC CAIRDLTGPYEQYF
. TRBJ2-6 TRBV2 . TGTGCCAGCACCCCCGAAGGCGTCCTGACTTTC CASTPEGVLTF
. TRBJ1-4 TRBV9 . TGTGCCAGCAGCGTGGGTGGCTTGGAGGATGAAAAACTGTTTTTT CASSVGGLEDEKLFF
few TRBJ2-7 TRBV5-1 . TGCGCCAGCAGCTTGGACGGGTCTGCCGCCTACGAGCAGTACTTC CASSLDGSAAYEQYF
. TRBJ2-7 TRBV12-3/TRBV12-4 . TGTGCCAGCAGCCCCAGGGGAGGCGCCTACGAGCAGTACTTC CASSPRGGAYEQYF
. TRBJ2-3 TRBV7-2 . TGTGCCAGCAGCTTAGACTCAGGGGTTGACGCAGATACGCAGTATTTT CASSLDSGVDADTQYF
few TRBJ2-1 TRBV4-3 . TGCGCCAGCAGCCATCCTACCCGAAGCACGGGACACATTTACAATGAGCAGTTCTTC CASSHPTRSTGHIYNEQFF
few TRBJ1-2 TRBV5-1 . TGCGCCAGCAGCACGGGACCTTCCTATGGCTACACCTTC CASSTGPSYGYTF
few TRBJ2-3 TRBV20-1 . TGCAGTGCTAGGAACCAAAGGGGAAGCACAGATACGCAGTATTTT CSARNQRGSTDTQYF
once TRBJ1-2 TRBV29-1 TRBD1 TGCAGCGCCTTAACGCCTCGGACAGGAAGACCCGATGGCTACACCTTC CSALTPRTGRPDGYTF
few TRBJ2-2 TRBV12-5 TRBD2 TGTGCTAGTGGTGAGCCCCGAGCGGGGTTGAACACCGGGGAGCTGTTTTTT CASGEPRAGLNTGELFF
. TRBJ1-2 TRBV15 . TGTGCCACCAGCAGAGATCTCGAGGGGTTTCTCTACGGCTACACCTTC CATSRDLEGFLYGYTF
many TRBJ2-4 TRBV7-2 TRBD2 TGTGCCAGCAGCTCCCTAGCGGGGGCGATAGCCAAAAACATTCAGTACTTC CASSSLAGAIAKNIQYF
. TRBJ1-1 TRBV12-3/TRBV12-4 . TGTGCCAGCAGTTTAGGGAAGGGATCAAACACTGAAGCTTTCTTT CASSLGKGSNTEAFF
few TRBJ1-1 TRBV12-3/TRBV12-4 . TGTGCCAGCAGCCCCTCCTACGGGGGGAACACTGAAGCTTTCTTT CASSPSYGGNTEAFF